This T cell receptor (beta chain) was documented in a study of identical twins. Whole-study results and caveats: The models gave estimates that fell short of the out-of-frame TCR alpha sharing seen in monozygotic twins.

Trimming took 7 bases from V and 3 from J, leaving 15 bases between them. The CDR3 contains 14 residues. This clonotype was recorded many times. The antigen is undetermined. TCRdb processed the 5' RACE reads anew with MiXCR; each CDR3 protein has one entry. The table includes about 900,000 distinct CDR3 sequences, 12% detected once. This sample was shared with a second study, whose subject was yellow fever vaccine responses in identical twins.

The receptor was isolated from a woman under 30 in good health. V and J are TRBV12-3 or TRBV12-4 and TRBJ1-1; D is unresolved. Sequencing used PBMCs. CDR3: CASTPFTVDTEAFF. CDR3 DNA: TGTGCCAGCACCCCCTTTACTGTGGACACTGAAGCTTTCTTT.